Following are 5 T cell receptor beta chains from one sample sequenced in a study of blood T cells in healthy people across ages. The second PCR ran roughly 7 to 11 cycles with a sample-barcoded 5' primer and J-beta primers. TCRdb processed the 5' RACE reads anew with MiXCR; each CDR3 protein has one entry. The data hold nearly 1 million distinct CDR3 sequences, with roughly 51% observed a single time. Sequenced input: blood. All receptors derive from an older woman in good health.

The CDR3 loop reads CATSRDRASATNEKLFF. CDR3 bases: TGTGCCACCAGCAGAGATCGTGCGTCAGCAACTAATGAAAAACTGTTTTTT. The chain is built from TRBV15 and TRBJ1-4; D unresolved. The ends were cut back, 0 bases at V and 0 bases at J, with 11 bases in the middle. The CDR3 totals 17 residues. Germline V lookup: CDR1 LNHNV, CDR2 YYDKDF (reference sequence).

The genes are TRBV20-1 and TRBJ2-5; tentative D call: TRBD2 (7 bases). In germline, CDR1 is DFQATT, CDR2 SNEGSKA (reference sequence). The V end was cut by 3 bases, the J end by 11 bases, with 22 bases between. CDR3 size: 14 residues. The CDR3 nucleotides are TGCAGTGCTAGGTGGGGGCGGGAGCTGCTTGAGCAGTACTTC. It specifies CSARWGRELLEQYF.

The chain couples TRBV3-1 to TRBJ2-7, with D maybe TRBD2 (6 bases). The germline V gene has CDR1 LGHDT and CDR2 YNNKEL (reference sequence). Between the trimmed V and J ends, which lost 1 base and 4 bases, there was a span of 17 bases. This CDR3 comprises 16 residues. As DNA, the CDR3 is TGTGCCAGCAGCCAAGGCGTAGTAAGCGGGTCTTACGAGCAGTACTTC. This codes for CASSQGVVSGSYEQYF.

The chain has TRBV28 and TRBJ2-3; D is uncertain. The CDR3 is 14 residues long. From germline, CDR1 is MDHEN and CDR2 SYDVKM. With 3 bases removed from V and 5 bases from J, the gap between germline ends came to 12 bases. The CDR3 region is CASSLVGVGDTQYF. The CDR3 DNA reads TGTGCCAGCAGTTTGGTTGGGGTAGGAGATACGCAGTATTTT.

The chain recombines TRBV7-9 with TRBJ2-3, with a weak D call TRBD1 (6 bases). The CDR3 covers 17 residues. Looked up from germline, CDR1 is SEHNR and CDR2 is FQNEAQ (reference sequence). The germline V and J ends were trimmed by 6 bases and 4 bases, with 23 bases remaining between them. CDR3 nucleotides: TGTGCCAGCAGACGCGGTCCCCAGGGGCGAGAGGCAGATACGCAGTATTTT. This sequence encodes CASRRGPQGREADTQYF.